Presented here are 8 T cell receptor beta chains from one specimen sequenced in a study of T cell responses to AZD1222 COVID-19 vaccine. Produced via immunoSEQ multiplex PCR; TCRdb's table is partial and in-frame only. In the table there are some 120,000 clones, approximately 93% of which are singletons. Sample: peripheral blood, taken on day 0 of AZD1222 vaccination. Receptor source: an adult in good health.

The rearrangement joins TRBV7-9 to TRBJ2-7; D gene unclear. Per germline, CDR1 SEHNR and CDR2 FQNEAQ (reference sequence). The CDR3 is made up of 12 amino acids. V lost 1 base and J lost 2, with 3 bases in between. CDR3 residues: CASSLGTYEQYF. CDR3 DNA: TGTGCCAGCAGCTTAGGGACCTACGAGCAGTACTTC. Drawing the rest from reference TRBV7-9 and TRBJ2-7, the complete variable domain is DTGVSQNPRHKITKRGQNVTFRCDPISEHNRLYWYRQTLGQGPEFLTYFQNEAQLEKSRLLSDRFSAERPKGSFSTLEIQRTEQGDSAMYLCASSLGTYEQYFGPGTRLTVT.

This chain links TRBV28 with TRBJ2-7; possible D gene TRBD1, 6 bases. CDR1 and CDR2 from the germline V gene are MDHEN and SYDVKM. V was shortened by 6 bases and J by 4 bases, with 19 bases between the two germline ends. The CDR3 has 15 residues. CDR3 protein: CASSSQGLGKYEQYF. Written as DNA, the CDR3 is TGTGCCAGCAGCTCACAGGGTTTGGGGAAATACGAGCAGTACTTC.

The V and J genes are TRBV24-1 and TRBJ2-3; D might be TRBD2 (5 bases). Trimming removed 3 bases at V and 6 bases at J, with 18 bases between. Germline V gene lookup returns CDR1 KGHDR and CDR2 SFDVKD. This CDR3 contains 16 residues. The CDR3 bases are TGTGCCACCAGTGATCAACTGACGAAGCGGCCGGATACGCAGTATTTT. Translation: CATSDQLTKRPDTQYF.

The V and J genes are TRBV4-1 and TRBJ1-6; 7 nucleotides line up with TRBD1. Germline assignment: CDR1 MGHRA and CDR2 YSYEKL. Trimming at V came to 2 bases and at J to 5 bases, leaving 3 bases not matched to a gene. This CDR3 has 15 amino acids. The CDR3 DNA follows: TGCGCCAGCAGCCAATGGGGACAGAATAATTCACCCCTCCACTTT. Its protein product is CASSQWGQNNSPLHF.

The V gene is TRBV6-5, the J gene TRBJ2-3; unclear D gene. V was trimmed by 6 bases and J by 2 bases, leaving 3 bases between them. Germline V gives CDR1 MNHEY, CDR2 SVGAGI. CDR3 size: 11 residues. As DNA, the CDR3 is TGTGCCAGCAGCACCACAGATACGCAGTATTTT. Translation gives CASSTTDTQYF.

The V call is TRBV29-1, the J call TRBJ2-1; unclear D gene. The CDR3 runs 14 residues. V lost 4 bases, J lost 0 bases, and 10 bases lay in between. The germline gives CDR1 SQVTM, CDR2 ANQGSEA. This CDR3 reads CSVGGSSSYNEQFF. The CDR3 DNA follows: TGCAGCGTTGGTGGCTCGAGCTCCTACAATGAGCAGTTCTTC.

This chain joins TRBV29-1 and TRBJ2-1, with a tentative D call TRBD1 (6 bases). V was cut by 8 bases and J by 3 bases, with 14 bases left in between. The length of the CDR3 is 13 residues. Germline V gene sequence: CDR1 SQVTM, CDR2 ANQGSEA. The CDR3, as DNA: TGCAGCATTGGGCAGGGGATCTACAATGAGCAGTTCTTC. Amino acid sequence: CSIGQGIYNEQFF.

The rearrangement uses TRBV28 and TRBJ1-1; D call uncertain. Germline CDR1 is MDHEN and CDR2 is SYDVKM. The V and J ends lost 5 bases and 5 bases respectively, with 15 bases between them. The CDR3 sequence is 14 residues long. CDR3 nucleotide sequence: TGTGCCAGCAGTCCAATGTGGGAGGTGACTGAAGCTTTCTTT. It is translated as CASSPMWEVTEAFF.